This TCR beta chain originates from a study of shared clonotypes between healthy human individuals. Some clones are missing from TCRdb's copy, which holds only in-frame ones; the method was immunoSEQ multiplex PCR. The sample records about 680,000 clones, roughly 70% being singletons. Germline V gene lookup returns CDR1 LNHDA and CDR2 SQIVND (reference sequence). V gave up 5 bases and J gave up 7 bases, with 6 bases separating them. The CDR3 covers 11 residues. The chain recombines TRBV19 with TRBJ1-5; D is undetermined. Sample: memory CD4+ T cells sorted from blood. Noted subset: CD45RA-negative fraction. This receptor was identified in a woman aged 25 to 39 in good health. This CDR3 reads CASSAGQPQHF. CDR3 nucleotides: TGTGCCAGTAGTGCGGGCCAGCCCCAGCATTTT. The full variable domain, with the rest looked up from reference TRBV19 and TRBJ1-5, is DGGITQSPKYLFRKEGQNVTLSCEQNLNHDAMYWYRQDPGQGLRLIYYSQIVNDFQKGDIAEGYSVSREKKESFPLTVTSAQKNPTAFYLCASSAGQPQHFGDGTRLSIL.